The 3 T cell receptor beta chains given below trace back to one sample, sequenced in a study of tumor and adjacent non-tumor tissue in lung cancer. No cell sorting was done before RNA was extracted from the tissue. The library came from three nested PCR rounds adapted from ARM-PCR protocols. TCRdb reprocessed the multiplex PCR reads via MiXCR and lists one record per CDR3 protein. Counted here are roughly 70,000 distinct CDR3 sequences, roughly 72% occurring once; the ten biggest clones make up over 25%. The sequencing input was lung tumor tissue. The source is a man between 60 and 75 years old with non-small cell lung cancer.

This clonotype was detected only a few times. This chain links TRBV5-1 with TRBJ2-1; D unclear. V shed 5 bases and J shed 4 bases, with 10 bases lying between them. This CDR3 has 13 amino acids. Germline CDR1 reads SGHRS; CDR2 reads YFSETQ. CDR3 sequence: CASRGYLYNEQFF. The CDR3 coding sequence is TGCGCCAGCAGGGGGTATCTATACAATGAGCAGTTCTTC.

In this sample, this clonotype turned up many times. The rearrangement links TRBV28 to TRBJ1-5; unclear D gene. The CDR3 loop spans 14 amino acids. The V end was cut by 6 bases, the J end by 5 bases, with 14 bases between. The germline CDR1 and CDR2 sequences are MDHEN and SYDVKM. The CDR3 reads CASSRKVDDQPQHF. Written as DNA, the CDR3 is TGTGCCAGCAGCCGCAAGGTAGATGATCAGCCCCAGCATTTT.

This clonotype has just a few counts. The chain carries TRBV11-2 and TRBJ2-2; D is uncertain. CDR1 is SGHAT and CDR2 is FQNNGV in the germline V gene. The V gene lost 5 bases and the J gene lost 1 base, with 14 bases spanning the gap. The CDR3 is 16 amino acids. DNA for the CDR3: TGTGCCAGCAGCCCCGATCCCCAATTGAACACCGGGGAGCTGTTTTTT. Translated, it gives CASSPDPQLNTGELFF. Based on the CDR3 plus reference TRBV11-2 and TRBJ2-2, the full variable domain is EAGVAQSPRYKIIEKRQSVAFWCNPISGHATLYWYQQILGQGPKLLIQFQNNGVVDDSQLPKDRFSAERLKGVDSTLKIQPAKLEDSAVYLCASSPDPQLNTGELFFGEGSRLTVL.